These 30 T cell receptor beta chains were all obtained from the same sample, sequenced in a study of T cells in Graves' hyperthyroidism and ophthalmopathy. TCR beta CDR3 regions were amplified from RNA. HTBI primers were the set used in a first-round RT-PCR of the TCR CDR3. Via MiXCR, TCRdb re-called the multiplex PCR reads, giving one row per CDR3 protein. The table has roughly 380,000 distinct CDR3 sequences, 18% seen once. The sample consisted of blood. The receptors were gathered from a middle-aged woman with Graves' ophthalmopathy.

This clonotype was seen many times. The chain couples TRBV6-1 to TRBJ2-7; TRBD2 might be the D (5 bases). Germline CDR1 and CDR2: MNHNS and SASEGT. The CDR3 extends over 13 amino acids. V gave up 4 bases and J gave up 2 bases, with 9 bases separating them. The CDR3 DNA sequence: TGTGCCAGCAGTGCGACTATAACCTACGAGCAGTACTTC. It codes for CASSATITYEQYF.

This clonotype came up many times. The gene calls are TRBV6-5 and TRBJ2-7; possibly TRBD1 for D (6 bases). The ends were cut back, 7 bases at V and 3 bases at J, with 13 bases in the middle. CDR1 is MNHEY and CDR2 is SVGAGI in the germline V gene. This CDR3 is built from 13 residues. This CDR3 reads CASTRGIGYEQYF. As DNA, the CDR3 is TGTGCCAGCACGAGGGGGATCGGCTACGAGCAGTACTTC.

V usage is TRBV5-1 and J usage is TRBJ2-7; D is undetermined. The CDR3 sequence is 15 residues long. Trimming took 0 bases from V and 0 from J, leaving 10 bases between them. Germline lookup yields CDR1 SGHRS and CDR2 YFSETQ. The CDR3 DNA is TGCGCCAGCAGCTTGGCGCCGACACCCTCCTACGAGCAGTACTTC. Protein: CASSLAPTPSYEQYF.

In its sample, this clonotype was seen many times. The DNA for the CDR3 is TGCAGTGCTCTGGGGGCCTTAACAGGGGGGAAAGCTTTCTTT. This sequence encodes CSALGALTGGKAFF. The rearrangement joins TRBV20-1 to TRBJ1-1, with 8 bases lining up with TRBD1. V shed 5 bases and J 9 bases; nucleotides not matched to a gene: 14. The CDR3 contains 14 residues. Germline assignment: CDR1 DFQATT and CDR2 SNEGSKA (reference sequence).

This clonotype was recorded many times. V and J are TRBV19 and TRBJ1-1; possibly TRBD1 for D (5 bases). The CDR3 extends over 13 amino acids. CDR1 and CDR2 (germline): LNHDA, SQIVND (reference sequence). Trimming pared 8 bases from V and 0 bases from J, leaving 10 bases between. CDR3 protein: CASGGGLNTEAFF. CDR3 DNA: TGTGCCAGTGGGGGGGGATTGAACACTGAAGCTTTCTTT.

At least ten counts were recorded for this clonotype. This chain uses TRBV4-1 with TRBJ2-2, with D perhaps TRBD1 or TRBD2 (5 bases each). This CDR3 region has 17 residues. V was cut by 0 bases and J by 2 bases, with 13 bases left in between. Germline lookup yields CDR1 MGHRA and CDR2 YSYEKL. The CDR3 here is CASSQDEFGANTGELFF. In DNA form, the CDR3 reads TGCGCCAGCAGCCAAGACGAATTCGGGGCAAACACCGGGGAGCTGTTTTTT.

This clonotype was counted many times. This CDR3 is CASSRDREGGYTF. The CDR3 DNA is TGTGCCAGCAGTAGGGACAGGGAGGGTGGCTACACCTTC. The V gene is TRBV6-4, the J gene TRBJ1-2; 9 bases line up with TRBD1. V was pared by 5 bases and J by 7 bases, with 5 bases of the junction left unmatched. The CDR3 runs to 13 residues. Germline values: CDR1 MRHNA, CDR2 SNTAGT.

In its sample, this clonotype was seen many times. This chain connects TRBV12-3 or TRBV12-4 to TRBJ1-5; 8 positions agree with TRBD1. The CDR3 runs 14 residues. Trimming cost V 6 bases and J 1 base; bases outside gene matches: 2. The CDR3 protein is CASRAGGSNQPQHF. DNA for the CDR3: TGTGCCAGCAGAGCAGGGGGCAGCAATCAGCCCCAGCATTTT.

This clonotype was picked up many times. V gene TRBV20-1 combines with J gene TRBJ2-2; D is ambiguous. Trimming took off 6 bases at V and 4 bases at J, with 9 bases between the two ends. The germline CDR1 and CDR2 sequences are DFQATT and SNEGSKA (reference sequence). The CDR3 has 12 residues. In DNA, the CDR3 is TGCAGTGCCCCTAGGCCCACCGGGGAGCTGTTTTTT. This translates into CSAPRPTGELFF.

This clonotype has a count of ten or more. This chain joins TRBV12-3 or TRBV12-4 and TRBJ2-7, with 7 bases fitting TRBD2. With V trimmed by 4 bases and J by 0 bases, 6 bases remained unmatched. This CDR3 is 15 amino acids long. The CDR3: CASSWLAEFSYEQYF. CDR3 coding DNA: TGTGCCAGCAGTTGGCTAGCGGAATTCTCCTACGAGCAGTACTTC.

This clonotype has at least ten counts. J is TRBJ2-3 and V is TRBV10-1; D ambiguous. CDR3 size: 13 residues. V dropped 0 bases and J dropped 6 bases, with 7 bases sitting between them. Germline-derived CDR1 and CDR2 are WNHNN and SYGVQD (reference sequence). The CDR3, as DNA: TGCGCCAGCAGTGAGTCGCTCTGGGATACGCAGTATTTT. The encoded protein is CASSESLWDTQYF.

The V call is TRBV6-2 or TRBV6-3, the J call TRBJ2-7; weak D call: TRBD1 (5 bases). The length of the CDR3 is 13 residues. V lost 7 bases to trimming and J lost 8 bases, with 18 bases between them. Looked up from germline, CDR1 is MNHEY and CDR2 is SVGEGT. The CDR3 spells CASKGEGSTKQYF. The DNA of the CDR3 is TGTGCCAGCAAAGGGGAAGGGTCTACGAAGCAGTACTTC.

At least ten counts were recorded for this clonotype. The gene calls are TRBV9 and TRBJ1-5, with D possibly TRBD1 on 5 matching bases. Germline V gene lookup returns CDR1 SGDLS and CDR2 YYNGEE. The CDR3 runs 13 residues. V was cut by 2 bases and J by 7 bases, with 10 bases left in between. The CDR3 DNA follows: TGTGCCAGCAGCGTTGGGGACCAGCAGCCCCAGCATTTT. This sequence encodes CASSVGDQQPQHF.

This chain joins TRBV12-3 or TRBV12-4 and TRBJ2-7, with 8 bases fitting TRBD2. V lost 2 bases and J lost 5; bases outside the gene matches: 2. This CDR3 comprises 13 residues. For the CDR3, the DNA is TGTGCCAGCAGTTTATTCGGGGGGGACGAGCAGTACTTC. Protein: CASSLFGGDEQYF.

This clonotype was recorded many times. The chain uses TRBV25-1 and TRBJ1-1; no definite D call. V was shortened by 7 bases and J by 3 bases, with 9 bases between the two germline ends. CDR1 and CDR2 from the germline V gene are MGHDK and SYGVNS. CDR3 length equals 12 residues. The CDR3 reads CASTRVDTEAFF. CDR3 in DNA: TGTGCCAGCACCCGCGTAGACACTGAAGCTTTCTTT.

This chain links TRBV12-3 or TRBV12-4 with TRBJ2-5; 7 positions agree with TRBD1. The length of the CDR3 is 14 residues. J gave up 2 bases and V 5 bases, and 5 bases lay outside the gene matches. The CDR3 DNA follows: TGTGCCAGCAGTGCCGGGACAGATCAAGAGACCCAGTACTTC. Its protein product is CASSAGTDQETQYF.

Only a few counts were recorded for this clonotype. The chain employs TRBV6-5 and TRBJ1-1; D remains ambiguous. Germline assignment: CDR1 MNHEY and CDR2 SVGAGI. This CDR3 contains 13 residues. V lost 2 bases, J lost 7 bases, and 11 bases lay in between. CDR3 sequence: CASSYGLGFEAFF. The CDR3 DNA is TGTGCCAGCAGTTACGGGCTTGGGTTTGAAGCTTTCTTT.

Concerning this clonotype: A junction boundary mismatches the germline segment, possibly from a read error. This chain connects TRBV6-1 to TRBJ1-5, with D perhaps TRBD1 (6 bases). From germline, CDR1 is MNHNS and CDR2 SASEGT. This CDR3 comprises 14 residues. CDR3 bases: TGTGCCAGCAGTAAGGGACAAAGCAACCAGCCCCAGCATTTT. It yields the protein CASSKGQSNQPQHF.

This clonotype was detected many times. The chain employs TRBV12-3 or TRBV12-4 and TRBJ2-7, with D possibly called TRBD1 or TRBD2 (5 bases each). The ends were cut back, 5 bases at V and 2 bases at J, with 19 bases in the middle. There are 16 residues in the CDR3. The CDR3 DNA reads as TGTGCCAGCAGTCACACGGAGGCTCGGGACCCCTACGAGCAGTACTTC. This sequence encodes CASSHTEARDPYEQYF.

This clonotype was counted at least ten times. The J gene is TRBJ1-5, the V gene TRBV6-5; D gene unclear. Germline CDR1 MNHEY, CDR2 SVGAGI. This CDR3 comprises 14 residues. Deletions cut 2 bases from V and 4 bases from J, with 9 bases between. CDR3 in amino acids: CASSYESVNQPQHF. The CDR3 DNA follows: TGTGCCAGCAGTTACGAGTCAGTGAATCAGCCCCAGCATTTT.

The chain has TRBV18 and TRBJ2-1; 12 nucleotides align to TRBD2. The CDR3 has 17 residues. Losses at the gene ends were 3 bases for V and 0 bases for J; bases not matched to a gene: 3. Germline assignment: CDR1 KGHSH and CDR2 LQKENI. The DNA for the CDR3 is TGTGCCAGCTCACCTTCTAGCGGGAGGGTCTCCTACAATGAGCAGTTCTTC. Amino acid sequence: CASSPSSGRVSYNEQFF. The full variable domain, in which reference TRBV18 and TRBJ2-1 provide the parts outside the CDR3, is NAGVMQNPRHLVRRRGQEARLRCSPMKGHSHVYWYRQLPEEGLKFMVYLQKENIIDESGMPKERFSAEFPKEGPSILRIQQVVRGDSAAYFCASSPSSGRVSYNEQFFGPGTRLTVL.

The V gene is TRBV6-1, the J gene TRBJ2-7; a possible D gene is TRBD2 (6 bases). Trimming cost V 4 bases and J 0 bases, with 10 bases left between them. Germline loops: CDR1 MNHNS, CDR2 SASEGT. The CDR3 is made up of 14 amino acids. The CDR3 protein is CASSVAESSYEQYF. CDR3 DNA: TGTGCCAGCAGTGTAGCGGAAAGCTCCTACGAGCAGTACTTC.

The chain links TRBV6-1 to TRBJ1-5, with a tentative D call TRBD1 (5 bases). The CDR3 has 14 amino acids. The ends were cut back, 6 bases at V and 4 bases at J, with 13 bases in the middle. Germline CDR1 is MNHNS and CDR2 is SASEGT. The CDR3 coding sequence is TGTGCCAGCAGCAGCCGGGACCGAAATCAGCCCCAGCATTTT. As protein: CASSSRDRNQPQHF.

This clonotype has ten or more counts. The chain couples TRBV20-1 to TRBJ1-2, with 8 bases matching TRBD1. Germline V gives CDR1 DFQATT, CDR2 SNEGSKA (reference sequence). CDR3 length equals 15 residues. V lost 0 bases, J lost 5 bases, and 8 bases stayed unmatched. The DNA of the CDR3 is TGCAGTGCTAGAGATGCGCAGGGGGCAGAATATGGCTACACCTTC. This gives the protein CSARDAQGAEYGYTF.

This clonotype was picked up many times. The J gene is TRBJ2-5, the V gene TRBV20-1; 8 bases align to TRBD2. CDR1 and CDR2 (germline): DFQATT, SNEGSKA (reference sequence). Trimming cost V 6 bases and J 7 bases; bases outside gene matches: 7. The CDR3 totals 12 residues. The CDR3: CSARPGGGTQYF. As DNA, the CDR3 is TGCAGTGCCAGGCCGGGAGGGGGGACCCAGTACTTC.

The table lists this clonotype with many counts. The chain combines TRBV20-1 with TRBJ2-6; 7 bases line up with TRBD1. V lost 5 bases to trimming and J lost 2 bases; unmatched junction nucleotides: 0. The CDR3 length is 13 residues. CDR1 and CDR2 (germline): DFQATT, SNEGSKA (reference sequence). The CDR3 region is CSAGTAGANVLTF. In DNA form, the CDR3 reads TGCAGTGCTGGGACAGCTGGGGCCAACGTCCTGACTTTC.

This clonotype was detected many times. The chain joins TRBV7-6 to TRBJ2-5; perhaps TRBD1 as D (6 bases). V was cut by 5 bases and J by 7 bases, with 14 bases left in between. Germline CDR1 and CDR2: SGHVS and FNYEAQ. The CDR3 sequence is 13 residues long. The CDR3 sequence is CASSTFKGVTQYF. In DNA form, the CDR3 reads TGTGCCAGCAGCACCTTCAAGGGGGTGACCCAGTACTTC.

V is TRBV6-2 or TRBV6-3 and J is TRBJ2-7; the D is unclear. This CDR3 is built from 10 residues. Germline loops: CDR1 MNHEY, CDR2 SVGEGT. Trimming shortened V by 8 bases and J by 4 bases, and 6 bases separated the two germline ends. The CDR3, as DNA: TGTGCCAGCTATTCATACGAGCAGTACTTC. It codes for CASYSYEQYF.

J is TRBJ2-2 and V is TRBV7-2; D gene unclear. V shed 0 bases and J shed 5 bases, with 10 bases lying between them. The CDR3 totals 15 residues. CDR1 is SGHTA, CDR2 FQGNSA, per germline. CDR3 in DNA: TGTGCCAGCAGCTTAGCGGTAACACAGACCGGGGAGCTGTTTTTT. Its translation: CASSLAVTQTGELFF.

The table lists this clonotype with many counts. V usage is TRBV5-6 and J usage is TRBJ1-1; D unresolved. The CDR3 consists of 14 residues. Germline-derived CDR1 and CDR2 are SGHDT and YYEEEE. Between the trimmed V and J ends, which lost 5 bases and 4 bases, there was a span of 15 bases. The CDR3 region is CASSSRGVGTEAFF. CDR3 DNA: TGTGCCAGCAGTTCACGCGGCGTGGGCACTGAAGCTTTCTTT.